Sequencing of this TCR beta chain was carried out in a study of blood T cell repertoires in COVID-19. Study information: Samples taken during acute and convalescent COVID-19 were collected in the United States, Italy and Spain. PBMCs, B-cell-depleted T cells, or T cells were the source of the cDNA or gDNA that made up the material.

The V and J ends lost 2 bases and 6 bases respectively, with 26 bases between them. Germline assignment: CDR1 WNHNN and CDR2 SYGVQD (reference sequence). The CDR3 length is 19 residues. Per the authors' pipeline: Quantification of nucleated cells was approximated via reference gene primer amplification. Using immunoSEQ multiplex PCR, the repertoire was profiled, and TCRdb retains in-frame clones only, with some absent. V and J calls and clone size come straight from that table; D and trimming were deduced from the DNA. The data show over 40,000 clones, around 90% seen once. Input material: peripheral blood. The rearrangement links TRBV10-1 to TRBJ1-5; D is perhaps TRBD1 (5 bases). The receptor was isolated from a man in his sixties or seventies with active COVID-19. CDR3 region: CASSEIVLPRRVPVQPQHF. For the CDR3, the DNA is TGCGCCAGCAGTGAGATCGTCTTACCCCGCAGGGTTCCAGTTCAGCCCCAGCATTTT.